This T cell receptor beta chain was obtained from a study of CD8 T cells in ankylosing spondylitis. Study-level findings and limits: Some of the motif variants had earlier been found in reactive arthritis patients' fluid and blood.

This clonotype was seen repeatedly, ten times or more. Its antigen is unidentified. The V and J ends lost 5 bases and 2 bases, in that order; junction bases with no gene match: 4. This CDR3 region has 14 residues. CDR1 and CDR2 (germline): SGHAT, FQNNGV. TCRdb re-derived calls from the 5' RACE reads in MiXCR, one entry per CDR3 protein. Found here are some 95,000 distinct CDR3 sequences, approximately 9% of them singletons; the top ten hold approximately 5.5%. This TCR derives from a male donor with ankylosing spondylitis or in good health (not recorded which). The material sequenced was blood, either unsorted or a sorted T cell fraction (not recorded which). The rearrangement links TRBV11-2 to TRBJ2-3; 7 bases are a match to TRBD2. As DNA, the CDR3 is TGTGCCAGCAGCAAAGCGGGGAACACAGATACGCAGTATTTT. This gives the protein CASSKAGNTDTQYF.